Presented here are 19 T cell receptor beta chains from one specimen sequenced in a study of blood T cells in healthy people across ages. Using a J-beta primer mix together with a sample-barcoded 5' primer, a second PCR was run for roughly 7 to 11 cycles. One entry per CDR3 protein results from TCRdb running MiXCR on the 5' RACE reads. The sample includes almost 550,000 distinct CDR3 sequences, 20% to 30% of them seen just once. These data were also filed under a second study, of T cells of mothers and their children.

The specimen sequenced was blood. The origin of the receptors is a boy under 18 in good health.

This clonotype has a handful of counts. The chain has TRBV4-1 and TRBJ2-5; D is perhaps TRBD2 (6 bases). From germline, CDR1 is MGHRA and CDR2 YSYEKL. Trimming removed 4 bases from V and 2 bases from J, with 14 bases in between. The CDR3 totals 15 residues. The CDR3 spells CASSRTKLPQETQYF. In DNA form, the CDR3 reads TGCGCCAGCAGCCGGACTAAACTCCCACAAGAGACCCAGTACTTC.

This clonotype was counted a few times. The chain recombines TRBV5-1 with TRBJ2-2; 12 positions match TRBD2. CDR3 length: 15 residues. CDR1 and CDR2 (germline): SGHRS, YFSETQ. J gave up 6 bases and V 1 base, and 1 base lay outside the gene matches. The CDR3, as DNA: TGCGCCAGCAGCTTGCTAGCGGGGGGGCCCGGGGAGCTGTTTTTT. This translates into CASSLLAGGPGELFF. The complete variable domain, with remaining parts taken from reference TRBV5-1 and TRBJ2-2, reads KAGVTQTPRYLIKTRGQQVTLSCSPISGHRSVSWYQQTPGQGLQFLFEYFSETQRNKGNFPGRFSGRQFSNSRSEMNVSTLELGDSALYLCASSLLAGGPGELFFGEGSRLTVL.

Comments on this clonotype: Germline and junction disagree at one end, which may indicate a read error. This chain connects TRBV20-1 to TRBJ1-2; perhaps TRBD1 as D (6 bases). The CDR3 is 16 residues long. The V gene's germline CDR1 is DFQATT and CDR2 SNEGSKA (reference sequence). Here the CDR3 DNA reads TGCAGTGCTGGAGGGGGGCGGCTGAGAGCTAACTATGGCTACGCCTTC. Translated, it gives CSAGGGRLRANYGYAF.

The J gene is TRBJ2-7, the V gene TRBV7-2; D may be TRBD2 (7 bases). This CDR3 region has 19 residues. V was shortened by 2 bases and J by 0 bases, with 23 bases between the two germline ends. Germline-derived CDR1 and CDR2 are SGHTA and FQGNSA. CDR3 amino acids: CASSLRGASGTPSSYEQYF. In DNA form, the CDR3 reads TGTGCCAGCAGCTTAAGGGGGGCTAGCGGAACCCCTTCCTCCTACGAGCAGTACTTC.

V usage is TRBV28 and J usage is TRBJ2-1; 7 nucleotides match TRBD2. Unmatched junction bases numbered 15, after V lost 6 bases and J lost 4 bases. This CDR3 is built from 17 residues. Germline V lookup: CDR1 MDHEN, CDR2 SYDVKM. CDR3 DNA sequence: TGTGCCAGCAGATCTACTCCCCGGGAGGCTCCTTACAATGAGCAGTTCTTC. Encoded protein: CASRSTPREAPYNEQFF.

The V and J genes are TRBV3-1 and TRBJ2-5; 11 nucleotides line up with TRBD2. Near its end, the DNA agrees better with TRBJ2-1, so the J call may be wrong. The CDR3 is 16 amino acids. Per germline, CDR1 LGHDT and CDR2 YNNKEL (reference sequence). The CDR3 bases are TGTGCCAGCAGCCAGGAATTGACTAGCGGGGTAGGTGAACAGTTCTTC. It is translated as CASSQELTSGVGEQFF.

This clonotype came up many times. This rearrangement joins TRBV29-1 to TRBJ2-1; no clear D gene. The germline V and J ends were trimmed by 4 bases and 8 bases, with 12 bases remaining between them. From germline, CDR1 is SQVTM and CDR2 ANQGSEA. This CDR3 contains 12 residues. CDR3 in amino acids: CSVGPGRDEQFF. The CDR3 DNA reads as TGCAGCGTTGGGCCCGGGCGCGATGAGCAGTTCTTC.

This clonotype has just a few counts. The chain recombines TRBV20-1 with TRBJ1-1; D gene ambiguous. V lost 2 bases and J lost 5, with 15 bases in between. Germline assignment: CDR1 DFQATT and CDR2 SNEGSKA (reference sequence). The CDR3 contains 14 residues. The CDR3 sequence is CSARRQGRRTEAFF. The DNA of the CDR3 is TGCAGTGCTAGACGTCAAGGGCGTCGGACTGAAGCTTTCTTT.

The chain combines TRBV5-1 with TRBJ2-5, with a tentative D call TRBD1 (5 bases). The J call may be wrong; the DNA end is better matched by TRBJ2-1. The germline CDR1 and CDR2 sequences are SGHRS and YFSETQ. The CDR3 loop spans 14 amino acids. For the CDR3, the DNA is TGCGCCAGCAGCTTGCGGACAAACGGAAATGAGCAGTTCTTC. Protein: CASSLRTNGNEQFF.

This clonotype was recorded a few times. This chain connects TRBV4-2 to TRBJ1-4, with TRBD1 matching over 12 bases. Germline V gene sequence: CDR1 LGHNA, CDR2 YNFKEQ. The CDR3 totals 19 residues. Trimming cost V 0 bases and J 5 bases; bases outside gene matches: 10. The CDR3 region has the DNA TGTGCCAGCAGCCAAGAAGGGGACAGGGGGCCTTCGTCGAATGAAAAACTGTTTTTT. The encoded protein is CASSQEGDRGPSSNEKLFF.

This clonotype was seen only a few times. The rearrangement uses TRBV6-2 or TRBV6-3 and TRBJ1-2, with D maybe TRBD1 (6 bases). The CDR3 has 15 residues. Trimming shortened V by 2 bases and J by 3 bases, and 13 bases separated the two germline ends. Germline V gene data show CDR1 as MNHEY and CDR2 as SVGEGT. CDR3 in DNA: TGTGCCAGCAGTTACGGCGGGACAAGGGACTATGGCTACACCTTC. Translation gives CASSYGGTRDYGYTF.

This clonotype was seen only a few times. This chain joins TRBV4-1 and TRBJ2-5, with a possible D match to TRBD2 (6 bases). Germline V gene sequence: CDR1 MGHRA, CDR2 YSYEKL. Between the trimmed V and J ends, which lost 4 bases and 3 bases, there was a span of 12 bases. This CDR3 region has 14 residues. The CDR3 nucleotides are TGCGCCAGCAGCCGATCTCTAGCGAAAGAGACCCAGTACTTC. It encodes CASSRSLAKETQYF.

This clonotype was seen a few times. The genes are TRBV6-1 and TRBJ2-6; 8 nucleotides agree with TRBD2. From germline, CDR1 is MNHNS and CDR2 SASEGT. V shed 4 bases, J shed 0 bases, and the junction held 8 bases outside the gene matches. This CDR3 contains 18 residues. In nucleotides, the CDR3 is TGTGCCAGCAGTGTCGGAGTAGCGGGAAGCTCTGGGGCCAACGTCCTGACTTTC. It translates to CASSVGVAGSSGANVLTF.

The V gene is TRBV4-2, the J gene TRBJ2-1; D uncertain. V lost 1 base, J lost 0 bases, and 10 bases lay in between. The germline gives CDR1 LGHNA, CDR2 YNFKEQ. This CDR3 region has 16 residues. The CDR3 loop reads CASSQGVRSSYNEQFF. CDR3 DNA sequence: TGTGCCAGCAGCCAAGGGGTCAGGAGCTCCTACAATGAGCAGTTCTTC.

This chain connects TRBV21-1 to TRBJ2-7. TRBV21-1 is classified as a pseudogene. The CDR3 length is 14 residues. CDR3: CASSKASSSDEQYF. The DNA of the CDR3 is TGTGCCAGCAGCAAAGCGTCCTCATCTGACGAGCAGTACTTC.

This clonotype was picked up a small number of times. J is TRBJ2-4 and V is TRBV4-1, with a weak D call TRBD2 (5 bases). V dropped 1 base and J dropped 9 bases, with 13 bases sitting between them. The CDR3 runs 14 residues. The germline V gene encodes CDR1 MGHRA and CDR2 YSYEKL. The CDR3, as DNA: TGCGCCAGCAGCCAAGCGGAGGTTCGGGGCATTCAGTACTTC. Its protein is CASSQAEVRGIQYF.

The V gene is TRBV7-2, the J gene TRBJ2-5; TRBD1 might be the D (6 bases). The J call may be mistaken, given a closer DNA end match to TRBJ2-7. This CDR3 is 13 amino acids long. Germline-derived CDR1 and CDR2 are SGHTA and FQGNSA. The CDR3 region has the DNA TGTGCCAGCAGCTTGGACACAGGGTACGAGCAGTACTTC. Translating it yields CASSLDTGYEQYF.

This clonotype was seen a few times. V gene TRBV24-1 combines with J gene TRBJ2-6; D gene unclear. The CDR3 sequence is 15 residues long. The ends were cut back, 7 bases at V and 2 bases at J, with 11 bases in the middle. Germline CDR1 reads KGHDR; CDR2 reads SFDVKD. CDR3 amino acids: CATSPVSTGANVLTF. CDR3 coding DNA: TGTGCCACCAGCCCCGTATCGACTGGGGCCAACGTCCTGACTTTC.

This clonotype was counted a few times. CDR3 amino acids: CAWSVIEQVEAFF. CDR3 DNA sequence: TGTGCCTGGAGTGTAATCGAACAGGTTGAAGCTTTCTTT. This sequence joins TRBV30 and TRBJ1-1; D is perhaps TRBD1 (5 bases). This CDR3 has 13 amino acids. Trimming stripped 0 bases from V and 7 bases from J, with 12 bases between. CDR1 and CDR2 (germline): GTSNPN, SVGIG (reference sequence).